This passage covers 26 T cell receptor beta chains from one sample sequenced in a study of monozygotic twins with inflammatory bowel disease. From the 5' RACE reads, TCRdb lists one entry per CDR3 protein and no DNA. Across 300,000 to 350,000 distinct CDR3 sequences, the top ten clones capture around 2% of the sample. The sequenced sample consisted of blood. These receptors all stem from a human donor with ulcerative colitis or Crohn's disease, or a healthy co-twin of an affected twin (not recorded which).

The V call is TRBV4-1, the J call TRBJ2-7; TCRdb returns TRBD2, unconfirmable since there is no DNA. The CDR3 extends over 18 amino acids. The V gene's germline CDR1 is MGHRA and CDR2 YSYEKL. CDR3 amino acids: CASSQVRTSGKSSYEQYF.

The rearrangement uses TRBV7-2 and TRBJ2-7; TCRdb reports TRBD1, a call that lacks DNA to check it against. Germline CDR1 reads SGHTA; CDR2 reads FQGNSA. This CDR3 region has 14 residues. The CDR3: CASSLDRYSYEQYF.

This rearrangement joins TRBV3-1 to TRBJ2-7. This CDR3 has 15 amino acids. The germline V gene encodes CDR1 LGHDT and CDR2 YNNKEL (reference sequence). CDR3 sequence reads: CASSQGSQGPYEQYF.

The chain recombines TRBV7-2 with TRBJ2-5; TCRdb proposes TRBD2, but this gene call is untestable without DNA. This CDR3 contains 14 residues. Germline values: CDR1 SGHTA, CDR2 FQGNSA. The CDR3 is CASSLASGIETQYF.

The rearrangement uses TRBV5-4 and TRBJ1-2; TCRdb names TRBD1, which stays unverified in the absence of DNA. The CDR3 is made up of 13 amino acids. The germline V gene encodes CDR1 SGHNT and CDR2 YYREEE (reference sequence). CDR3 in amino acids: CASSSQGASGYTF.

This chain joins TRBV19 and TRBJ1-1; checking the TCRdb D call of TRBD1 is not possible without DNA. This CDR3 comprises 15 residues. Germline V gene lookup returns CDR1 LNHDA and CDR2 SQIVND (reference sequence). CDR3 protein: CASSTPQEKDAEAFF.

The chain links TRBV7-8 to TRBJ1-2; TCRdb gives TRBD1 as the D gene, but with no DNA this cannot be confirmed. Germline CDR1 SGHVS, CDR2 FQNEAQ. There are 15 residues in the CDR3. The CDR3 protein is CASSRAQGMAYGYTF.

V gene TRBV5-1 combines with J gene TRBJ2-1; TCRdb designates TRBD2, a call that cannot be tested without DNA. The CDR3 has 14 amino acids. The V gene's germline CDR1 is SGHRS and CDR2 YFSETQ. CDR3 sequence: CASSRDTSPNEQFF.

This chain links TRBV27 with TRBJ1-2. In germline, CDR1 is MNHEY, CDR2 SMNVEV (reference sequence). There are 13 residues in the CDR3. CDR3 amino acids: CASSLREGYGYTF.

The rearrangement uses TRBV7-8 and TRBJ1-3. The CDR3 has 15 amino acids. The germline CDR1 and CDR2 sequences are SGHVS and FQNEAQ. The CDR3 protein is CASSSFTASGNTIYF.

The V and J genes are TRBV20-1 and TRBJ2-1; TCRdb's D gene call, TRBD1, goes unchecked for lack of DNA. There are 11 residues in the CDR3. Per the germline V gene, CDR1 is DFQATT and CDR2 is SNEGSKA (reference sequence). This CDR3 reads CSARGAFEQFF.

The V and J genes are TRBV20-1 and TRBJ2-7; checking the TCRdb D call of TRBD2 is not possible without DNA. The CDR3 totals 15 residues. Germline-derived CDR1 and CDR2 are DFQATT and SNEGSKA (reference sequence). The CDR3 spells CSARSGLAGVYEQYF.

The chain carries TRBV7-2 and TRBJ1-4; the TCRdb D gene call, TRBD1, has no DNA to confirm it. This CDR3 contains 16 residues. Germline V gives CDR1 SGHTA, CDR2 FQGNSA. CDR3 in amino acids: CASSLVGGVNPEKLFF.

The chain has TRBV27 and TRBJ2-5; the D call from TCRdb, TRBD1, cannot be confirmed without DNA. CDR1 and CDR2 (germline): MNHEY, SMNVEV (reference sequence). This CDR3 has 15 residues. CDR3 sequence reads: CASSLSQGDQETQYF.

This chain's CDR3 is CASSREEDSFEPNCQETQYF. The chain recombines TRBV23-1 with TRBJ2-5; TCRdb lists TRBD1, though no DNA is available to test this call. TRBV23-1 is annotated as an ORF whose role is uncertain. The CDR3 contains 20 residues.

This chain connects TRBV7-2 to TRBJ2-7; as DNA is missing, the TRBD1 call by TCRdb cannot be tested. This CDR3 has 13 residues. The V gene's germline CDR1 is SGHTA and CDR2 FQGNSA. This CDR3 reads CASSLATQGQQYF. Supplemented by reference TRBV7-2 and TRBJ2-7, the full variable domain reads GAGVSQSPSNKVTEKGKDVELRCDPISGHTALYWYRQSLGQGLEFLIYFQGNSAPDKSGLPSDRFSAERTGGSVSTLTIQRTQQEDSAVYLCASSLATQGQQYFGPGTRLTVT.

This sequence joins TRBV27 and TRBJ2-1; TCRdb indicates TRBD2, and absent DNA this call remains unverified. Germline V gene data show CDR1 as MNHEY and CDR2 as SMNVEV (reference sequence). The CDR3 has 16 residues. The CDR3 sequence is CASNRGTSGGYNEQFF.

The chain carries TRBV4-3 and TRBJ2-7; TCRdb's D call of TRBD1 is untestable without DNA. The CDR3 length is 14 residues. Germline assignment: CDR1 LGHNA and CDR2 YSLEER. The CDR3 protein is CASSRGHGAYEQYF.

V gene TRBV5-1 combines with J gene TRBJ2-1; TCRdb returns TRBD2, unconfirmable since there is no DNA. Looked up from germline, CDR1 is SGHRS and CDR2 is YFSETQ. The CDR3 is 15 residues long. CDR3 sequence reads: CASRLAGFIYNEQFF.

The chain uses TRBV4-1 and TRBJ2-2; the TRBD2 assignment by TCRdb is unverifiable without DNA. Germline V gene lookup returns CDR1 MGHRA and CDR2 YSYEKL. The CDR3 runs to 17 residues. CDR3 residues: CASSLWTSGSNTGELFF.

CDR3 residues: CSAVWGTEAFF. The V call is TRBV20-1, the J call TRBJ1-1. CDR3 length: 11 residues. Germline values: CDR1 DFQATT, CDR2 SNEGSKA (reference sequence).

The chain combines TRBV20-1 with TRBJ2-7; TCRdb's D call, TRBD1, is unchecked because there is no DNA. The germline V gene encodes CDR1 DFQATT and CDR2 SNEGSKA (reference sequence). The CDR3 consists of 15 residues. The CDR3 sequence: CSARSTGRLSYEQYF.

This chain links TRBV28 with TRBJ2-1; as DNA is missing, the TRBD2 call by TCRdb cannot be tested. Germline V CDR1 and CDR2: MDHEN, SYDVKM. This CDR3 is built from 11 residues. CDR3 in amino acids: CASSPAGAQFF.

The genes are TRBV28 and TRBJ2-7; without DNA, the TCRdb call of TRBD2 cannot be checked. CDR1 is MDHEN, CDR2 SYDVKM, per germline. The CDR3 runs to 14 residues. The CDR3 sequence is CASSLVRGRDEQYF.

V usage is TRBV20-1 and J usage is TRBJ2-1; TCRdb lists TRBD2, though no DNA is available to test this call. The length of the CDR3 is 15 residues. CDR1 is DFQATT, CDR2 SNEGSKA, per germline (reference sequence). CDR3 protein: CSASPIAGAINEQFF.

V is TRBV4-1 and J is TRBJ1-2; the TRBD1 assignment by TCRdb is unverifiable without DNA. The CDR3 runs 15 residues. Germline loops: CDR1 MGHRA, CDR2 YSYEKL. The CDR3 reads CASSRQTGVSYGYTF.